This note documents a single T cell receptor beta chain sequence. This sample stems from a study of blood T cell repertoires in COVID-19. The CDR3 sequence is 15 residues long. Looked up from germline, CDR1 is SGHVS and CDR2 is FNYEAQ. V was cut by 7 bases and J by 5 bases, with 20 bases left in between. The protocol was immunoSEQ multiplex PCR, while the TCRdb copy is restricted to in-frame clones and leaves out a portion. The sample carries about 64,000 clones, approximately 90% recorded once. This TCR derives from a man in his fifties with active COVID-19. Sequencing input: peripheral blood. The chain employs TRBV7-6 and TRBJ2-5, with TRBD2 as a possible D gene (6 bases). The CDR3 bases are TGTGCCAGCACCCTCTTTGGTCGGGGGAGGGAGACCCAGTACTTC. It translates to CASTLFGRGRETQYF.